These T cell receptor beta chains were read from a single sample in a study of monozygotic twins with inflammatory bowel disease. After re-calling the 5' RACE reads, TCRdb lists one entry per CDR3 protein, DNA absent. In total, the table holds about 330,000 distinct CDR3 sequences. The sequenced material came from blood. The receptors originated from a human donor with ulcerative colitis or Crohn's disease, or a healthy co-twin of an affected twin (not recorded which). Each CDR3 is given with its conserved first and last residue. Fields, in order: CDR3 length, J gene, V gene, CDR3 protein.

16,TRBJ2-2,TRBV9,CASSPRLSSYTGELFF
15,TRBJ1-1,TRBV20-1,CGAKKWGGQGSEAFF
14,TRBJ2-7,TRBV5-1,CASSSAETMHEQYF
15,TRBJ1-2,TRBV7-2,CASSSGPGRFAGYTF
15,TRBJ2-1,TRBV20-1,CSADGTSGSSYEQFF
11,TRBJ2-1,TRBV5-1,CNHFRCQVQFF
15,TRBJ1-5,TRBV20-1,CSASSGTGGNQPQHF
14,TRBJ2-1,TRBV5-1,CASSRGPSEYEQFF
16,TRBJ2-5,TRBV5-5,CASSSYLAGPQETQYF
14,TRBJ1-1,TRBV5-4,CASSLDRWNTEAFF
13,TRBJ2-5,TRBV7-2,CASSLSGAETQYF
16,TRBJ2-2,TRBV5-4,CASSLEPGGDTGELFF
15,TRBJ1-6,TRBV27,CASSLATGVQSPLHF
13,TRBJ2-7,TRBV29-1,CSVRDFLTYEQYF
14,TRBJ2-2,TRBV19,CASRHNSGTGELFF